One T cell receptor (beta chain) is described in this entry. The source of the sample is a study of blood T cells in healthy people across ages. Trimming took off 3 bases at V and 10 bases at J, with 14 bases between the two ends. Germline CDR1 ENHRY, CDR2 SYGVKD. CDR3 length: 13 amino acids. With a J-beta primer mix and a sample-barcoded 5' primer, a second PCR ran about 6 to 11 cycles. TCRdb re-analysed the 5' RACE reads in MiXCR, keeping a single row per CDR3 protein. Of more than 650,000 distinct CDR3 sequences listed, 22% are singletons. The rearrangement joins TRBV10-3 to TRBJ2-3, with no clear D. Sequenced input: blood. This clonotype originated in a man between 65 and 79 years old in good health. This CDR3 is CAISEEVSIPQYF. CDR3 DNA: TGTGCCATCAGTGAAGAGGTTTCTATTCCGCAGTATTTT.